Listed below are T cell receptor beta chains from one sample, sequenced in a study of blood T cells in healthy people across ages. One entry per CDR3 protein results from TCRdb running MiXCR on the 5' RACE reads. The data show 910,000 or so distinct CDR3 sequences, roughly 47% seen once. Sequencing used blood. The receptors were sampled from a woman in her sixties or seventies in good health. Each CDR3 is given with its conserved first and last residue. The order of the fields is V gene, J gene, D gene, clone size, CDR3 DNA, CDR3 protein. A D gene is named only where the DNA matches it firmly. Only some rows state a clone size, as once, few, many or a class for expanded clones.

V gene: TRBV7-9; J gene: TRBJ2-6; D gene: NA; clone size: few; CDR3 DNA: TGTGCCAGCAGCCATGAGGTAGCGGGGGCCAACGTCCTGACTTTC; CDR3 protein: CASSHEVAGANVLTF
V gene: TRBV6-5; J gene: TRBJ2-3; D gene: NA; clone size: NA; CDR3 DNA: TGTGCCAGCAGTTACCTAGGCCAGCTCACAGATACGCAGTATTTT; CDR3 protein: CASSYLGQLTDTQYF
V gene: TRBV4-3; J gene: TRBJ2-3; D gene: NA; clone size: few; CDR3 DNA: TGCGCCAGCAGCAAAATTTTAGGCAGTATTACAGATACGCAGTATTTT; CDR3 protein: CASSKILGSITDTQYF
V gene: TRBV20-1; J gene: TRBJ2-7; D gene: TRBD2; clone size: many; CDR3 DNA: TGCAGTGCGGTTCCTAGCGGGAGTTTGTACGAGCAGTACTTC; CDR3 protein: CSAVPSGSLYEQYF
V gene: TRBV20-1; J gene: TRBJ2-6; D gene: TRBD1; clone size: NA; CDR3 DNA: TGCAGTGCGCAAGACCAACCCGGGACAGGGAGATCTGGGGCCAACGTCCCGACTTTC; CDR3 protein: CSAQDQPGTGRSGANVPTF
V gene: TRBV5-1; J gene: TRBJ2-5; D gene: NA; clone size: NA; CDR3 DNA: TGCGCCAGCAGCTTATACGGGAGCGAGACCCAGTACTTC; CDR3 protein: CASSLYGSETQYF
V gene: TRBV12-3/TRBV12-4; J gene: TRBJ2-1; D gene: NA; clone size: NA; CDR3 DNA: TGTGCCAGCAGGGAGAGGGGTAGCGCGAGCTCCTACAATGAGCAGTTCTTC; CDR3 protein: CASRERGSASSYNEQFF
V gene: TRBV12-3/TRBV12-4; J gene: TRBJ2-7; D gene: NA; clone size: many; CDR3 DNA: TGTGCCAGCACCACTGGGATCGGACATCACTACGAGCAGTACTTC; CDR3 protein: CASTTGIGHHYEQYF
V gene: TRBV5-4; J gene: TRBJ2-3; D gene: TRBD2; clone size: few; CDR3 DNA: TGTGCCAGCCGTCGGGCGGGAGCCGGCACAGATACGCAGTATTTT; CDR3 protein: CASRRAGAGTDTQYF
V gene: TRBV20-1; J gene: TRBJ2-7; D gene: TRBD2; clone size: NA; CDR3 DNA: TGCAGTGCTGACAGATCCCCCGGGACTAGCGGGAGGGCCAGCTACGAGCAGTACTTC; CDR3 protein: CSADRSPGTSGRASYEQYF
V gene: TRBV29-1; J gene: TRBJ1-2; D gene: NA; clone size: NA; CDR3 DNA: TGCAGCGTTGTATTCGGGGACTATGGCTACACCTTC; CDR3 protein: CSVVFGDYGYTF
V gene: TRBV9; J gene: TRBJ2-3; D gene: TRBD2; clone size: NA; CDR3 DNA: TGTGCCAGCAGCGTAGCATCGGGAGGCTGGGATACGCAGTATTTT; CDR3 protein: CASSVASGGWDTQYF
V gene: TRBV4-2; J gene: TRBJ2-7; D gene: NA; clone size: once; CDR3 DNA: TGTGCCAGCAGCCAAAATGGTATGGGGGGGGCTAGGGGCGGTCCTGCCTTCGAGCAGTACTTC; CDR3 protein: CASSQNGMGGARGGPAFEQYF
V gene: TRBV6-2/TRBV6-3; J gene: TRBJ1-6; D gene: NA; clone size: NA; CDR3 DNA: TGTGCCAGCGGGTGGTCCGCGACTTCGGATAATTCACCCCCCCACTTT; CDR3 protein: CASGWSATSDNSPPHF
V gene: TRBV7-3; J gene: TRBJ2-1; D gene: TRBD2; clone size: NA; CDR3 DNA: TGTGCCAGCAGGGATATTTCAGGAGGGTGGGGAACTAGCGGGAGAGGCAATGAGCAGTTCTTC; CDR3 protein: CASRDISGGWGTSGRGNEQFF
V gene: TRBV20-1; J gene: TRBJ2-3; D gene: TRBD2; clone size: NA; CDR3 DNA: TGCAGTGCGTACTCTAGCGGGAGAACAGATACGCAGTATTTT; CDR3 protein: CSAYSSGRTDTQYF
V gene: TRBV3-1; J gene: TRBJ2-5; D gene: NA; clone size: NA; CDR3 DNA: TGTGCCACTTGTATGGGCTGGGGAGAGGGCGAAGAGACCCAGTACTTC; CDR3 protein: CATCMGWGEGEETQYF
V gene: TRBV25-1; J gene: TRBJ2-1; D gene: TRBD1; clone size: NA; CDR3 DNA: TGTGCCAGCGGAGAGACAGGGATGATTAATGAGCAGTTCTTC; CDR3 protein: CASGETGMINEQFF
V gene: TRBV20-1; J gene: TRBJ2-7; D gene: NA; clone size: NA; CDR3 DNA: TGCAGTGCTAGAGATCTCGGCTCCCTAAGCTCCTACGAGCAGTACTTC; CDR3 protein: CSARDLGSLSSYEQYF
V gene: TRBV6-1; J gene: TRBJ2-2; D gene: NA; clone size: NA; CDR3 DNA: TGTGCCAGCAGTCAAATAGGTGCCGGGGAGCTGTTTTTT; CDR3 protein: CASSQIGAGELFF
V gene: TRBV29-1; J gene: TRBJ2-5; D gene: TRBD2; clone size: NA; CDR3 DNA: TGCAGCGGAGCGGGAGTAGAGACCCAGTACTTC; CDR3 protein: CSGAGVETQYF
V gene: TRBV6-1; J gene: TRBJ1-2; D gene: NA; clone size: once; CDR3 DNA: TGTGCCAGCAGTGAAGCATTAGGTGACTATGGCCACACCTTC; CDR3 protein: CASSEALGDYGHTF
V gene: TRBV25-1; J gene: TRBJ2-5; D gene: TRBD1; clone size: NA; CDR3 DNA: TGTGCCAGCAGTGAATCCCTGATGCGGGGACAGGGACAAGAGACCCAGTACTTC; CDR3 protein: CASSESLMRGQGQETQYF
V gene: TRBV12-3/TRBV12-4; J gene: TRBJ2-3; D gene: NA; clone size: NA; CDR3 DNA: TGTGCCAGCAGTTTCCTTGAGGATACGCAGTATTTT; CDR3 protein: CASSFLEDTQYF
V gene: TRBV10-3; J gene: TRBJ2-3; D gene: NA; clone size: NA; CDR3 DNA: TGTGCCATCAGTGAGCAAAGTTTAGCCCGGGGCTCGATAGATACGCAGTATTTT; CDR3 protein: CAISEQSLARGSIDTQYF
V gene: TRBV12-3/TRBV12-4; J gene: TRBJ2-7; D gene: NA; clone size: NA; CDR3 DNA: TGTGCCAGCACCACCGAAACCTACGAGCAGTACTTC; CDR3 protein: CASTTETYEQYF
V gene: TRBV11-2; J gene: TRBJ2-4; D gene: NA; clone size: NA; CDR3 DNA: TGTGCCAGCAGCCCGGAGTCGGGGGCCAAAAACATTCAGTACTTC; CDR3 protein: CASSPESGAKNIQYF
V gene: TRBV12-3/TRBV12-4; J gene: TRBJ2-4; D gene: TRBD2; clone size: NA; CDR3 DNA: TGTGCCAGCAGTTTCTCAAGGACTAGCGGCCCAGCCAAAAACATTCAGTACTTC; CDR3 protein: CASSFSRTSGPAKNIQYF
V gene: TRBV4-1; J gene: TRBJ2-3; D gene: TRBD2; clone size: few; CDR3 DNA: TGCGCCAGCGGGGGACTAGCGGGAGACACAGATACGCAGTATTTT; CDR3 protein: CASGGLAGDTDTQYF
V gene: TRBV28; J gene: TRBJ2-3; D gene: TRBD2; clone size: few; CDR3 DNA: TGTGCCAGCAGTCGCCGGGGGGGGGCCATTAGCACAGATACGCAGTATTTT; CDR3 protein: CASSRRGGAISTDTQYF
V gene: TRBV7-2; J gene: TRBJ2-2; D gene: NA; clone size: NA; CDR3 DNA: TGTGCCAGCAGCTTATTGGCGATATTCACCGGGGAGCTGTTTTTT; CDR3 protein: CASSLLAIFTGELFF
V gene: TRBV7-2; J gene: TRBJ2-1; D gene: TRBD2; clone size: few; CDR3 DNA: TGTGCCAGCATCAAGAGCGGGAGGAGGTCGAATGAGCAGTTCTTC; CDR3 protein: CASIKSGRRSNEQFF
V gene: TRBV7-3; J gene: TRBJ2-3; D gene: NA; clone size: NA; CDR3 DNA: TGTGCCAGCAGCTTAATGGCAGGCACAGATACGCAGTATTTT; CDR3 protein: CASSLMAGTDTQYF
V gene: TRBV5-1; J gene: TRBJ2-1; D gene: TRBD2; clone size: few; CDR3 DNA: TGCGCCAGCGGTCCAAAAGCGGGAGGGGACAATGAGCAGTTCTTC; CDR3 protein: CASGPKAGGDNEQFF
V gene: TRBV12-3/TRBV12-4; J gene: TRBJ1-1; D gene: NA; clone size: NA; CDR3 DNA: TGTGCCAGCAGTTTAAACGGACAAACGAACACTGAAGCTTTCTTT; CDR3 protein: CASSLNGQTNTEAFF
V gene: TRBV29-1; J gene: TRBJ2-7; D gene: NA; clone size: NA; CDR3 DNA: TGCAGCGCCATGATGGGCGGAGGAACCTACGAGCAGTACTTC; CDR3 protein: CSAMMGGGTYEQYF
V gene: TRBV24-1; J gene: TRBJ1-2; D gene: NA; clone size: NA; CDR3 DNA: TGTGCCACCAGTGATTCGACAGAAAATTATGGCTACACCTTC; CDR3 protein: CATSDSTENYGYTF
V gene: TRBV29-1; J gene: TRBJ2-7; D gene: NA; clone size: many; CDR3 DNA: TGCAGCGTTTACCGGAGGGGGCCAGGGACCTACGAGCAGTACTTC; CDR3 protein: CSVYRRGPGTYEQYF
V gene: TRBV29-1; J gene: TRBJ1-1; D gene: NA; clone size: NA; CDR3 DNA: TGCAGCGTCGCGAGCAATTCCGGACAGTTGAACACTGAAGCTTTCTTT; CDR3 protein: CSVASNSGQLNTEAFF
V gene: TRBV7-9; J gene: TRBJ2-7; D gene: NA; clone size: NA; CDR3 DNA: TGTGCCAGCAGCGTACGGGAGTCACGCGAGCAGTACTTC; CDR3 protein: CASSVRESREQYF
V gene: TRBV7-9; J gene: TRBJ2-1; D gene: TRBD2; clone size: NA; CDR3 DNA: TGTGCCAGCAGACCACGACTAGCGGGAGGAGGCAATGAGCAGTTCTTC; CDR3 protein: CASRPRLAGGGNEQFF
V gene: TRBV28; J gene: TRBJ2-7; D gene: NA; clone size: NA; CDR3 DNA: TGTGCCAGCAGGCCGGATTACTACGAGCAGTACTTC; CDR3 protein: CASRPDYYEQYF
V gene: TRBV4-2; J gene: TRBJ1-1; D gene: NA; clone size: few; CDR3 DNA: TGTGCCAGCAGCCCCTACGAGACAAGGGATGGCGCTTTCTTT; CDR3 protein: CASSPYETRDGAFF
V gene: TRBV6-2/TRBV6-3; J gene: TRBJ2-7; D gene: TRBD1; clone size: NA; CDR3 DNA: TGTGCCAGCAGTTACTCGATGAGCAGGGGACAGGCCCCCTACGAGCAGTACTTC; CDR3 protein: CASSYSMSRGQAPYEQYF
V gene: TRBV4-3; J gene: TRBJ2-5; D gene: NA; clone size: NA; CDR3 DNA: TGCGCCAGCAGCCAAGATTTCGTCACTAGCACCGCACATGAGACCCAGTACTTC; CDR3 protein: CASSQDFVTSTAHETQYF
V gene: TRBV4-1; J gene: TRBJ2-3; D gene: NA; clone size: NA; CDR3 DNA: TGCGCCAGCAGCCAAACAACAGGGCTGGGGACAGATACGCAGTATTTT; CDR3 protein: CASSQTTGLGTDTQYF
V gene: TRBV7-2; J gene: TRBJ1-1; D gene: NA; clone size: few; CDR3 DNA: TGTGCCAGCAGCTGGAGGAAGAACACTGAAGCTTTCTTT; CDR3 protein: CASSWRKNTEAFF
V gene: TRBV27; J gene: TRBJ2-7; D gene: NA; clone size: NA; CDR3 DNA: TGTGCCAGCAGGCCTCTCAGGGGCTCCTACGAGCAGTACTTC; CDR3 protein: CASRPLRGSYEQYF
V gene: TRBV6-2/TRBV6-3; J gene: TRBJ2-7; D gene: TRBD2; clone size: few; CDR3 DNA: TGTGCCAGCAGAAATCGACTAGCGGATACGATCTACGAGCAGTACTTC; CDR3 protein: CASRNRLADTIYEQYF
V gene: TRBV25-1; J gene: TRBJ2-5; D gene: TRBD2; clone size: NA; CDR3 DNA: TGTGCCAGCACTCCGGGACTAGAGGAGACCCAGTACTTC; CDR3 protein: CASTPGLEETQYF
V gene: TRBV25-1; J gene: TRBJ1-1; D gene: TRBD1; clone size: few; CDR3 DNA: TGTGCCAGCAGTGACGACAGGGCCCCGAACACTGAAGCTTTCTTT; CDR3 protein: CASSDDRAPNTEAFF
V gene: TRBV7-2; J gene: TRBJ2-7; D gene: NA; clone size: many; CDR3 DNA: TGTGCCAGCAGCTTAGGTCAGGACTACGAGCAGTACTTC; CDR3 protein: CASSLGQDYEQYF
V gene: TRBV7-8; J gene: TRBJ1-6; D gene: NA; clone size: NA; CDR3 DNA: TGTGCCAGCAGCTTAGCGGGCAGACTAAATTCACCCCTCCACTTT; CDR3 protein: CASSLAGRLNSPLHF
V gene: TRBV10-3; J gene: TRBJ2-3; D gene: NA; clone size: NA; CDR3 DNA: TGTGCCATCAGGGAGTCCGACAGATTCACAGATACGCAGTATTTT; CDR3 protein: CAIRESDRFTDTQYF
V gene: TRBV10-3; J gene: TRBJ2-1; D gene: NA; clone size: few; CDR3 DNA: TGTGCCATCAGCGGGGCGGCCGATCCCAATGAGCAGTTCTTC; CDR3 protein: CAISGAADPNEQFF